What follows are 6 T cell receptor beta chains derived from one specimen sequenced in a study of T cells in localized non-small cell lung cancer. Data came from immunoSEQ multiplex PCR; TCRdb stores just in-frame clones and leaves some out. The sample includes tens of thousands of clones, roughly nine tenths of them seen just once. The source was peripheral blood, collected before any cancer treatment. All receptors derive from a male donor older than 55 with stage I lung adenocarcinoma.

CDR3 residues: CASSPDSLYRETQYF. As DNA, the CDR3 is TGTGCCAGCTCACCGGACAGTCTTTACAGGGAGACCCAGTACTTC. V is TRBV18 and J is TRBJ2-5, with D possibly matching TRBD1 (6 bases). CDR1 KGHSH and CDR2 LQKENI come from the germline V gene. This CDR3 contains 15 residues. V was trimmed by 3 bases and J by 5 bases, leaving 16 bases between them.

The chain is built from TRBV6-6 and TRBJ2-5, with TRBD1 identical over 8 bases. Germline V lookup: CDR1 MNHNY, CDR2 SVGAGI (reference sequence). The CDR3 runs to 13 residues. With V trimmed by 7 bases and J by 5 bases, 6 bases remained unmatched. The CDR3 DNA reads TGTGCCAGCACTTTGGACAGGGCGGAGACCCAGTACTTC. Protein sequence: CASTLDRAETQYF.

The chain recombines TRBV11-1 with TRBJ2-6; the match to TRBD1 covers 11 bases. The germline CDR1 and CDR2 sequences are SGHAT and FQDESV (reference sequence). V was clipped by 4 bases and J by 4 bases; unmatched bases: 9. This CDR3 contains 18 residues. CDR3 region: CASSSRDRGSEGANVLTF. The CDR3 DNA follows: TGTGCCAGCAGCTCCCGGGACAGGGGGAGTGAGGGGGCCAACGTCCTGACTTTC.

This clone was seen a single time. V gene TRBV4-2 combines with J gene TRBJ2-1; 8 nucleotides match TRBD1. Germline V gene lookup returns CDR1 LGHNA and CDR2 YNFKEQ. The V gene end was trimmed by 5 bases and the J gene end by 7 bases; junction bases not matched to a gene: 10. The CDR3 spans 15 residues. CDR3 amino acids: CASSFDRGTGNEQFF. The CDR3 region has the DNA TGTGCCAGCAGCTTCGACAGGGGTACAGGAAATGAGCAGTTCTTC.

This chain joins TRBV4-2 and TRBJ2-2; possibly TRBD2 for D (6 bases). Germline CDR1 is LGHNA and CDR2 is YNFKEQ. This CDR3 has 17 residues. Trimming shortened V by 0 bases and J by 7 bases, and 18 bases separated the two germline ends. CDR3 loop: CASSQDLGGASRGELFF. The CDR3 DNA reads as TGTGCCAGCAGCCAAGATCTCGGCGGGGCCTCCCGCGGGGAGCTGTTTTTT.

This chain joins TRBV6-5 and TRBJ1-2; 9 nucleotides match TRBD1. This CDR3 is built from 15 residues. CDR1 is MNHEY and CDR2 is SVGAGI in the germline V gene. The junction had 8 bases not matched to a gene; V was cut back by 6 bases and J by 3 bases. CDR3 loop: CASRPTGGVYYGYTF. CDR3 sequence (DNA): TGTGCCAGCAGACCGACAGGGGGAGTTTACTATGGCTACACCTTC.